The T cell receptor beta chain under discussion was sequenced for a study of regulatory T cells in long-lasting Graves disease. Overall study context: Graves' patients who were just diagnosed had used antithyroid drugs for under 3 months.

Sequencing libraries for TCR beta were prepared with iRepertoire HTBI primers and Arm-PCR of CDR3 regions. Using its own MiXCR run on the multiplex PCR reads, TCRdb lists one record per CDR3 protein. Of almost 450,000 distinct CDR3 sequences detected, 16% appear once; the ten largest clones hold around 11%. The study, taken as a whole, reports: New patients shared fewer public clonotypes (about 970) than persistent patients did (roughly 2,500).

The germline gives CDR1 SQVTM, CDR2 ANQGSEA. This CDR3 region has 13 residues. V was cut by 0 bases and J by 5 bases, with 10 bases left in between. Time point of the sample: newly diagnosed GD, antithyroid drugs for less than 3 months. Isolated PBMC RNA provided the starting material for the TCR library. This clonotype was recorded many times. As yet, its antigen is unknown. This sample also appeared in a second study, on T cells in Graves' hyperthyroidism and ophthalmopathy. That study reports: Clinical symptoms, serum thyroxine, TRAb, thyroid ultrasound and orbital computed tomography established diagnosis.

This TCR was sampled from a woman aged 30 to 39 with Graves disease. The material sequenced was peripheral blood mononuclear cells (PBMCs), taken at new diagnosis, from a patient treated with antithyroid drugs. The chain employs TRBV29-1 and TRBJ2-5; TRBD2 is a possible D gene (6 bases). The CDR3 sequence: CSVEELARETQYF. The CDR3 nucleotides read TGCAGCGTTGAAGAACTAGCTCGGGAGACCCAGTACTTC.